Shown below are 24 T cell receptor beta chains from a single sample sequenced in a study of shared T cell receptors in the human thymus. Sequenced by immunoSEQ multiplex PCR; TCRdb stores in-frame clones only, minus some. The sample has 640,000 or so clones, approximately 89% seen once. The sample also formed part of further work on human thymus T cells.

Sequencing used thymocytes. Every receptor here comes from a boy under two years old with a congenital heart defect.

CDR3 nucleotide sequence: TGTGCCAGCAGCGCGCAGGGGGCGGGTTATGGCTACACCTTC. Its protein is CASSAQGAGYGYTF. This chain joins TRBV9 and TRBJ1-2, with TRBD1 matching 8 bases. Germline CDR1 reads SGDLS; CDR2 reads YYNGEE. This CDR3 is built from 14 residues. Trimming took 3 bases from V and 5 from J; bases not matched to a gene: 6. The full variable domain, in which reference TRBV9 and TRBJ1-2 provide the parts outside the CDR3, is DSGVTQTPKHLITATGQRVTLRCSPRSGDLSVYWYQQSLDQGLQFLIQYYNGEERAKGNILERFSAQQFPDLHSELNLSSLELGDSALYFCASSAQGAGYGYTFGSGTRLTVV.

This clone has more than one count but fewer than ten. In nucleotides, the CDR3 is TGTGCCAGCAGCCAAGAAGCCAGCGGGAGGGCCGGTTTCACCGGGGAGCTGTTTTTT. Protein sequence: CASSQEASGRAGFTGELFF. The chain employs TRBV14 and TRBJ2-2; 10 nucleotides match TRBD2. This CDR3 comprises 19 residues. Unmatched junction bases numbered 11, after V lost 0 bases and J lost 4 bases. The germline V gene encodes CDR1 SGHDN and CDR2 FVKESK.

The chain employs TRBV25-1 and TRBJ2-1, with 8 bases matching TRBD2. After removal of 1 base from V and 2 bases from J, the junction contained 4 bases not matched to a gene. This CDR3 spans 16 amino acids. Germline loops: CDR1 MGHDK, CDR2 SYGVNS. The CDR3 loop is CASSEWGREAYNEQFF. DNA of the CDR3: TGTGCCAGCAGTGAATGGGGGCGGGAGGCCTACAATGAGCAGTTCTTC.

This rearrangement joins TRBV5-1 to TRBJ2-3; TRBD2 matches 7 bases. V shed 1 base and J 4 bases; nucleotides not matched to a gene: 6. The CDR3 extends over 15 amino acids. Germline-derived CDR1 and CDR2 are SGHRS and YFSETQ. The CDR3 sequence: CASSLLRECADTQYF. CDR3 sequence (DNA): TGCGCCAGCAGCTTGTTGCGGGAGTGCGCAGATACGCAGTATTTT.

This rearrangement joins TRBV5-1 to TRBJ1-1; 9 nucleotides match TRBD1. The CDR3 runs 17 residues. The junction had 6 bases not matched to a gene; V was cut back by 0 bases and J by 0 bases. The germline V gene has CDR1 SGHRS and CDR2 YFSETQ. CDR3 sequence: CASSLAPQGAMNTEAFF. The CDR3 nucleotides are TGCGCCAGCAGCTTGGCCCCACAGGGGGCCATGAACACTGAAGCTTTCTTT.

The chain has TRBV20-1 and TRBJ2-3; D perhaps matches TRBD2 (5 bases). The CDR3 contains 10 residues. V was cut by 6 bases and J by 9 bases, with 10 bases left in between. Germline lookup yields CDR1 DFQATT and CDR2 SNEGSKA (reference sequence). CDR3 sequence (DNA): TGCAGTGCGACACTAGGGACGCAGTATTTT. It yields the protein CSATLGTQYF.

The chain uses TRBV6-5 and TRBJ2-1, with 14 bases aligning to TRBD2. The V gene's germline CDR1 is MNHEY and CDR2 SVGAGI. This CDR3 has 15 residues. V trimming: 4 bases; J trimming: 8 bases; junction bases outside the gene matches: 4. CDR3 DNA sequence: TGTGCCAGCAGTTCCGGACTAGCGGGGGGCGATGAGCAGTTCTTC. Amino acids: CASSSGLAGGDEQFF.

This chain joins TRBV5-1 and TRBJ1-5, with D uncertain. Germline V CDR1 and CDR2: SGHRS, YFSETQ. Trimming removed 4 bases from V and 2 bases from J, with 7 bases in between. This CDR3 is 13 amino acids long. The CDR3 region is CASSKSGNQPQHF. For the CDR3, the DNA is TGCGCCAGCAGCAAAAGCGGCAATCAGCCCCAGCATTTT.

The chain carries TRBV7-2 and TRBJ1-1; D is unclear. CDR1 is SGHTA and CDR2 is FQGNSA in the germline V gene. The germline V and J ends were trimmed by 1 base and 0 bases, with 6 bases remaining between them. The CDR3 consists of 14 residues. Here the CDR3 DNA reads TGTGCCAGCAGCTTAGAACAGATGAACACTGAAGCTTTCTTT. Translation: CASSLEQMNTEAFF.

The chain combines TRBV6-5 with TRBJ1-1; D may be TRBD1 (5 bases). Germline V lookup: CDR1 MNHEY, CDR2 SVGAGI. The CDR3 loop spans 15 amino acids. The germline V and J ends were trimmed by 6 bases and 6 bases, with 20 bases remaining between them. The CDR3 nucleotides read TGTGCCAGCAGGGTTGGCAGGGCTGTTTCGGCTGAAGCTTTCTTT. This translates into CASRVGRAVSAEAFF.

This clone was seen only once. This CDR3 is CASQKWGGGTEAFF. Here the CDR3 DNA reads TGTGCCAGCCAAAAGTGGGGAGGGGGCACTGAAGCTTTCTTT. The V call is TRBV6-5, the J call TRBJ1-1; D possibly corresponds to TRBD1 (6 bases). Germline loops: CDR1 MNHEY, CDR2 SVGAGI. The CDR3 consists of 14 residues. V was trimmed by 8 bases and J by 4 bases, leaving 17 bases between them.

This clone was recorded only once. V gene TRBV27 combines with J gene TRBJ1-1, with D uncertain. The CDR3 loop spans 15 amino acids. V lost 5 bases to trimming and J lost 1 base, with 14 bases between them. The germline V gene has CDR1 MNHEY and CDR2 SMNVEV (reference sequence). The CDR3 loop reads CASSPRIVPNTEAFF. The CDR3 DNA reads as TGTGCCAGCAGTCCGCGGATCGTTCCGAACACTGAAGCTTTCTTT.

Only one count was recorded for this clone. The J gene is TRBJ1-2, the V gene TRBV5-1; 8 positions agree with TRBD1. Germline CDR1 is SGHRS and CDR2 is YFSETQ. V was clipped by 1 base and J by 4 bases; unmatched bases: 3. CDR3 length equals 14 residues. CDR3 amino acids: CASSLTGTGYGYTF. CDR3 nucleotide sequence: TGCGCCAGCAGCTTGACCGGGACAGGCTATGGCTACACCTTC.

This chain connects TRBV11-3 to TRBJ1-6, with D possibly being TRBD1 (5 bases). Germline values: CDR1 SGHNT, CDR2 YENEEA. Trimming stripped 5 bases from V and 4 bases from J, with 18 bases between. There are 17 residues in the CDR3. The CDR3 sequence: CASSPPRQQIYNSPLHF. In DNA form, the CDR3 reads TGTGCCAGCAGCCCCCCCCGACAGCAGATATATAATTCACCCCTCCACTTT.

The V gene is TRBV19, the J gene TRBJ1-5; D unresolved. The CDR3 runs to 12 residues. V shed 1 base and J shed 9 bases, with 7 bases lying between them. Germline V gene data show CDR1 as LNHDA and CDR2 as SQIVND (reference sequence). The DNA for the CDR3 is TGTGCCAGTAGTATAGCCCGCGGGCCCCAGCATTTT. It encodes CASSIARGPQHF.

The CDR3 loop is CASSTGLAGGTEQFF. CDR3 bases: TGTGCCAGCAGTACGGGACTAGCGGGGGGGACTGAGCAGTTCTTC. This sequence joins TRBV6-5 and TRBJ2-1; 16 nucleotides line up with TRBD2. CDR1 and CDR2 from the germline V gene are MNHEY and SVGAGI. After removal of 5 bases from V and 9 bases from J, the junction contained 4 bases not matched to a gene. CDR3 length: 15 residues.

The rearrangement joins TRBV11-2 to TRBJ1-4; no reliable D call. The germline CDR1 and CDR2 sequences are SGHAT and FQNNGV. The length of the CDR3 is 17 residues. Trimming stripped 0 bases from V and 8 bases from J, with 19 bases between. The CDR3 spells CASSLDPHPANGEKLFF. The CDR3 DNA sequence: TGTGCCAGCAGCTTAGACCCCCACCCAGCAAACGGGGAAAAACTGTTTTTT.

This sequence joins TRBV4-3 and TRBJ2-7; 9 positions match TRBD2. Looked up from germline, CDR1 is LGHNA and CDR2 is YSLEER. J lost 3 bases, V lost 8 bases, and 14 bases had no gene match. CDR3 length: 16 residues. CDR3 region: CASATALGTSFYEQYF. In DNA, the CDR3 is TGCGCCAGCGCCACAGCCCTCGGGACTAGCTTCTACGAGCAGTACTTC.

The chain has TRBV6-4 and TRBJ2-1; D possibly corresponds to TRBD2 (7 bases). V lost 2 bases to trimming and J lost 2 bases, with 13 bases between them. In germline, CDR1 is MRHNA, CDR2 SNTAGT. The CDR3 has 16 amino acids. The CDR3 DNA reads as TGTGCCAGCAGTGACATAGGGGGGGTAACCTACAATGAGCAGTTCTTC. Protein product: CASSDIGGVTYNEQFF.

With regard to this clone: The junction differs from germline at one of its ends, possibly a read error. Other nucleotide sequences from this sample produce the same CDR3. The DNA for the CDR3 is TGTGCCAGCAGGACAGGGGGGGATTCCCCCCTCCACTTT. It encodes CASRTGGDSPLHF. V usage is TRBV7-9 and J usage is TRBJ1-6; 9 positions match TRBD1. The CDR3 spans 13 residues. Per the germline V gene, CDR1 is SEHNR and CDR2 is FQNEAQ (reference sequence).

The V and J genes are TRBV6-5 and TRBJ2-7, with TRBD2 matching over 10 bases. Germline assignment: CDR1 MNHEY and CDR2 SVGAGI. V was pared by 2 bases and J by 2 bases, with 6 bases of the junction left unmatched. The CDR3 covers 16 residues. CDR3 DNA: TGTGCCAGCAGTTACGATAGCGGGAGGCACCCCTACGAGCAGTACTTC. It translates to CASSYDSGRHPYEQYF.

The chain recombines TRBV5-6 with TRBJ2-5; maybe TRBD1 (6 bases). Per germline, CDR1 SGHDT and CDR2 YYEEEE. The CDR3 consists of 16 residues. V gave up 4 bases and J gave up 5 bases, with 21 bases separating them. The CDR3: CASSQGPQGMRETQYF. The CDR3 coding sequence is TGTGCCAGCAGCCAAGGCCCCCAGGGGATGAGGGAGACCCAGTACTTC.

This CDR3 reads CASSQYGQSYTSGNTIYF. The CDR3 nucleotides are TGTGCCAGCAGCCAATACGGACAGTCTTACACCTCTGGAAACACCATATATTTT. The chain uses TRBV4-2 and TRBJ1-3; D is perhaps TRBD1 (6 bases). Trimming left V 2 bases short and J 0 bases short, with 17 bases between. The CDR3 covers 18 residues. Germline V lookup: CDR1 LGHNA, CDR2 YNFKEQ.

The chain joins TRBV6-1 to TRBJ2-5, with 9 bases that match TRBD1. CDR1 MNHNS and CDR2 SASEGT come from the germline V gene. The ends lost 4 bases at V and 5 bases at J; junction bases unmatched: 8. The CDR3 sequence is 15 residues long. The CDR3 spells CASSAWTGEAETQYF. CDR3 sequence (DNA): TGTGCCAGCAGTGCGTGGACAGGGGAAGCGGAGACCCAGTACTTC.